This TCR beta chain appears in the sequencing data of a study of T cells in localized non-small cell lung cancer. Comment on this clone: The antigen remains unidentified.

The CDR3 has 14 amino acids. Trimming took 0 bases from V and 1 from J, leaving 7 bases between them. Per the germline V gene, CDR1 is SGHRS and CDR2 is YFSETQ. Whole-study results and caveats: When the top 100 tumor clones were examined, a median approximately 54 of them also appeared in the adjacent lung, which was paired and uninvolved.

Clones were sequenced by immunoSEQ multiplex PCR, and TCRdb holds only the in-frame ones, with some missing. Of approximately 30,000 clones in the sample, about 92% were seen once. The sequence was collected from an older female donor with stage I lung adenocarcinoma. The sequencing used peripheral blood, collected before any cancer treatment. V usage is TRBV5-1 and J usage is TRBJ1-1; unclear D gene. The CDR3 spells CASSLDQTNTEAFF. The CDR3 region has the DNA TGCGCCAGCAGCTTGGACCAGACGAACACTGAAGCTTTCTTT.